This T cell receptor (beta chain) emerged from a study of T cell changes during pregnancy in multiple sclerosis. TCRdb keeps only in-frame clones here, not all; method: immunoSEQ multiplex PCR. The top ten clones hold more than 1.5% of a sample with over 50,000 clones, 75% to 90% of them seen once. Germline CDR1 and CDR2: SGHAT and FQNNGV. Trimming took off 2 bases at V and 3 bases at J, with 16 bases between the two ends. The CDR3 is made up of 16 amino acids. The sequencing here drew on peripheral blood, taken after pregnancy. The chain is built from TRBV11-2 and TRBJ1-1; D is undetermined. This clonotype was sampled from a female donor with multiple sclerosis, enrolled in a pregnancy study. The CDR3 region has the DNA TGTGCCAGCAGCTTAAATAGGGTAGGGCGGGACACTGAAGCTTTCTTT. This translates into CASSLNRVGRDTEAFF.